This TCR beta chain was recovered during a study of T cell responses to AZD1222 COVID-19 vaccine. Remarks on this clone: The antigen remains undetermined.

The data were produced by immunoSEQ multiplex PCR, yet TCRdb's version contains in-frame clones alone and is incomplete. The repertoire holds roughly 150,000 clones, with about nine tenths as singletons. The germline V and J ends were trimmed by 11 bases and 5 bases, with 16 bases remaining between them. The germline V gene encodes CDR1 SNHLY and CDR2 FYNNEI. The CDR3 is 14 amino acids. General study findings and limits: Mostly white British, mostly female donors; authors suggested clonal diversity may be underestimated.

This clonotype was obtained from an adult who received the AZD1222 COVID-19 vaccine. The source material was peripheral blood, sampled 28 days after the second AZD1222 dose. The chain carries TRBV2 and TRBJ1-6; D is undetermined. This chain's CDR3 is CARRGPKDNSPLHF. As DNA, the CDR3 is TGTGCCCGTCGTGGGCCTAAAGATAATTCACCCCTCCACTTT.